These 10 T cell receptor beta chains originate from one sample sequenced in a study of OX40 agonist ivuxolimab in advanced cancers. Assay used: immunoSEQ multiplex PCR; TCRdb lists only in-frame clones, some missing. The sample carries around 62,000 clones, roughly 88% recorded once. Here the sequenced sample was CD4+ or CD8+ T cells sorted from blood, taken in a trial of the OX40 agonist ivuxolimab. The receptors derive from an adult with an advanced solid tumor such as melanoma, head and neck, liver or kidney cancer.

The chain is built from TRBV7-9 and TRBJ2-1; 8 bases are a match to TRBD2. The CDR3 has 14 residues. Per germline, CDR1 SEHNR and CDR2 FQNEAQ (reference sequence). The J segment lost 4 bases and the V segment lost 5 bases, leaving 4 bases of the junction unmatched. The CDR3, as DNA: TGTGCCAGCAGCCCAGAGCGGGAGTACAATGAGCAGTTCTTC. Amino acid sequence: CASSPEREYNEQFF.

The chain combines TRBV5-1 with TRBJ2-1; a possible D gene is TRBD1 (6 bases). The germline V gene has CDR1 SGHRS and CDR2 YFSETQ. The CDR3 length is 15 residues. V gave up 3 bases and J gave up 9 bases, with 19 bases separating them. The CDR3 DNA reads TGCGCCAGCAGCTATCGAGAGAAGGGGGTTCTTGAGCAGTTCTTC. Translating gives CASSYREKGVLEQFF.

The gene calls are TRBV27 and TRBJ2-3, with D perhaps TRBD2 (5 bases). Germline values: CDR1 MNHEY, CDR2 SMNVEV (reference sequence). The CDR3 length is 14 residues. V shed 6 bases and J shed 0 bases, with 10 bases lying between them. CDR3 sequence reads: CASRPLASTDTQYF. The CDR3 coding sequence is TGTGCCAGCAGGCCGCTAGCTAGCACAGATACGCAGTATTTT.

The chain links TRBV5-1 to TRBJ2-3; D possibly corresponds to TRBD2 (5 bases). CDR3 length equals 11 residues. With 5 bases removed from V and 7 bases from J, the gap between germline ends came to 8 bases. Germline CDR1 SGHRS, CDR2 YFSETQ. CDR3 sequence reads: CASREENTQYF. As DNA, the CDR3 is TGCGCCAGCAGGGAGGAAAATACGCAGTATTTT. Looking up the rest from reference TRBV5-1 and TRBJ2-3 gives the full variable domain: KAGVTQTPRYLIKTRGQQVTLSCSPISGHRSVSWYQQTPGQGLQFLFEYFSETQRNKGNFPGRFSGRQFSNSRSEMNVSTLELGDSALYLCASREENTQYFGPGTRLTVL.

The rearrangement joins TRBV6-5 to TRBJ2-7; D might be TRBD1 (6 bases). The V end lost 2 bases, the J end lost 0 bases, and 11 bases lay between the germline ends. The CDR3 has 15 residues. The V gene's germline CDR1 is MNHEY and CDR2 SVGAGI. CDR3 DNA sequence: TGTGCCAGCAGTTACAGGGGGTTGAGCTCCTACGAGCAGTACTTC. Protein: CASSYRGLSSYEQYF.

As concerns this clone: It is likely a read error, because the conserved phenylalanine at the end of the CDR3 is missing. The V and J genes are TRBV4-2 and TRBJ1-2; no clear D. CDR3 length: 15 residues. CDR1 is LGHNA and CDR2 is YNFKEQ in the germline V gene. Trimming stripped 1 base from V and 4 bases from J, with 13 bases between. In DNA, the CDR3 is TGTGCCAGCAGCCAAGGTGGAGGGTACACCTATGGCTACACCCTC. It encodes CASSQGGGYTYGYTL.

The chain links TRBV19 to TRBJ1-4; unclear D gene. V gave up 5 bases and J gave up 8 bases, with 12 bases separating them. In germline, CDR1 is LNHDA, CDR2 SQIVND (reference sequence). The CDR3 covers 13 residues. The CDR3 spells CASSDQQGEKLFF. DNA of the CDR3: TGTGCCAGTAGTGACCAACAAGGGGAAAAACTGTTTTTT.

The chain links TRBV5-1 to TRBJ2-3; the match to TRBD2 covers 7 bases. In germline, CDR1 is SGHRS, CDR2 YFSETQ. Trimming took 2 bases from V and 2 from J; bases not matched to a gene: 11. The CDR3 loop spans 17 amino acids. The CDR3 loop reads CASSFDRDYLATDTQYF. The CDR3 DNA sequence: TGCGCCAGCAGCTTCGACCGGGACTACCTCGCCACAGATACGCAGTATTTT. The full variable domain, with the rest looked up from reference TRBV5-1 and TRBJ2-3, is KAGVTQTPRYLIKTRGQQVTLSCSPISGHRSVSWYQQTPGQGLQFLFEYFSETQRNKGNFPGRFSGRQFSNSRSEMNVSTLELGDSALYLCASSFDRDYLATDTQYFGPGTRLTVL.

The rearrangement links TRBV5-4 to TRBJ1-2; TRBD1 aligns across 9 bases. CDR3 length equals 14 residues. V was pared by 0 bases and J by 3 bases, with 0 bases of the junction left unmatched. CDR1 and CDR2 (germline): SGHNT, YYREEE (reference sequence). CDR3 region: CASSLGDRDYGYTF. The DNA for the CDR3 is TGTGCCAGCAGCTTGGGGGACAGGGACTATGGCTACACCTTC.

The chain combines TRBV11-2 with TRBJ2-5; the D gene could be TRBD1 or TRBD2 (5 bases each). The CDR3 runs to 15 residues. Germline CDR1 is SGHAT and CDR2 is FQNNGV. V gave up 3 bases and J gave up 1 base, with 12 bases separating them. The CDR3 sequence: CASSFSGTFQETQYF. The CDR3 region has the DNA TGTGCCAGCAGCTTCTCCGGGACCTTCCAAGAGACCCAGTACTTC.